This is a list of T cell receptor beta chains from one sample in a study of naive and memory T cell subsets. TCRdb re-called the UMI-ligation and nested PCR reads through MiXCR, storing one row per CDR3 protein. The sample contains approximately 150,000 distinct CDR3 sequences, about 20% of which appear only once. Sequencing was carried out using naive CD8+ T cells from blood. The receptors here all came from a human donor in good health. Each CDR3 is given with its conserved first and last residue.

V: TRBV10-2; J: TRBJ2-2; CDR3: CASSSGANTGELFF
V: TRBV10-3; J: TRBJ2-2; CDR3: CAISGWGKTGELFF
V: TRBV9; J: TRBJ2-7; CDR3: CASSVDEDYEQYF
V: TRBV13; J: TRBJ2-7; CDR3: CASSLPQSEEQYF
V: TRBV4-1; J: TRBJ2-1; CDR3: CASSQVSGGNEQFF
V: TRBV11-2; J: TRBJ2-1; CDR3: CASSTHPGPEGFF
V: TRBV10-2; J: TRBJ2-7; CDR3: CASSETPDLVDRDYEQYF
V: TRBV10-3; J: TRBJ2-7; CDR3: CAISESGDTEF
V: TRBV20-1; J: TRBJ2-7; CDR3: CSARGLGDEGPYEQYF
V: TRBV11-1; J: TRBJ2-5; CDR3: CASSLAQGLRETQYF
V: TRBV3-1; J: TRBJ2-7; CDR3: CASSQDVYEQYF
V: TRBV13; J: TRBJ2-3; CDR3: CASSLEPADTQYF
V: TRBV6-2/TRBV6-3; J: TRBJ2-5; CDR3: CASSLATTQETQYF
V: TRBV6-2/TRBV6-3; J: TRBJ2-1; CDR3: CASSSTGIYNEQFF
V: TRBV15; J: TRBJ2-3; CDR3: CATSREPSGSGTDTQYF
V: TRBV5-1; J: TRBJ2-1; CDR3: CASSLDSGGYNEQFF
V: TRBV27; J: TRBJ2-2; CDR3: CASSFYGGNTGELFF
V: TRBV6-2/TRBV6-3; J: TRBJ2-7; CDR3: CASSNGWGYEQYF
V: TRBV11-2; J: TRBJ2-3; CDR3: CASSSGGGPTDTQYF
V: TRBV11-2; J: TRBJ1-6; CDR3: CASSLVWGTAKDSPLHF
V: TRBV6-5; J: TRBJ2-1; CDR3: CASSKASPLGGSHNEQFF
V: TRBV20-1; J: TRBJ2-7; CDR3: CSASPDTSYEQYF
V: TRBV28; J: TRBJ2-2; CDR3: CASSVDRGAGELFF
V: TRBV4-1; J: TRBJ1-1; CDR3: CASSQDEEHTEAFF
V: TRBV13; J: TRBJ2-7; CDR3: CASSLATGPGEQYF
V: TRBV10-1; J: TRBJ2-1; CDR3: CASSESGLAANNEQFF
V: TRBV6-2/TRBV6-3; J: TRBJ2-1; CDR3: CASSYRPDLYNEQFF